Sequencing of this T cell receptor (beta chain) was carried out in a study of cytomegalovirus exposure and HLA in healthy donors. The CDR3 totals 13 residues. Germline-derived CDR1 and CDR2 are MGHDK and SYGVNS. With V trimmed by 8 bases and J by 6 bases, 3 bases remained unmatched. 60 Vbeta and 13 Jbeta primers were used in PCR. The protocol was immunoSEQ multiplex PCR, while the TCRdb copy is restricted to in-frame clones and leaves out a portion. The data hold some 150,000 clones, with 76% observed a single time. The chain recombines TRBV25-1 with TRBJ2-2; 10 bases align to TRBD1. The sequencing sample was made of PBMCs. The clonotype comes from a woman in her thirties or forties in good health and CMV-seronegative. The CDR3 loop reads CASSGQGAGELFF. CDR3 nucleotide sequence: TGTGCCAGCTCAGGACAGGGGGCCGGGGAGCTGTTTTTT.